The clone carrying this T cell receptor beta chain was observed a few times. The data stem from a study of regulatory T cells in long-lasting Graves disease. Described time point: persistent/refractory GD, antithyroid drugs over 5 years with positive TRAb. TCR sequences were obtained from RNA taken from PBMCs. Researchers made TCR beta libraries by using iRepertoire HTBI primers and running Arm-PCR on CDR3 regions. Per the study methods: Sample data revealed under 75 TRBV and some 13 TRBJ segments. TCRdb independently ran MiXCR on the multiplex PCR reads; one entry per CDR3 protein. TCRdb's processing, not the authors' own work, is the source of the V and J calls. The sample consists of around 460,000 distinct CDR3 sequences, about 20% of them appearing once. The CDR3 has 14 residues. In germline, CDR1 is SNHLY, CDR2 FYNNEI. V was shortened by 1 base and J by 8 bases, with 12 bases between the two germline ends.

The rearrangement links TRBV2 to TRBJ2-1; D may be TRBD2 (6 bases). The source is a female donor with Graves disease. The sample consisted of peripheral blood mononuclear cells (PBMCs), taken when the disease was refractory, from a patient treated with antithyroid drugs. The CDR3 DNA is TGTGCCAGCAGTGAAGAGGTCGGGAGCGATGAGCAGTTCTTC. Amino acid sequence: CASSEEVGSDEQFF.